These 10 T cell receptor beta chains share one sample of origin, sequenced in a study of metastatic and nonmetastatic thyroid tumors. TCRdb reanalyzed the PCR reads with MiXCR. The repertoire holds about 21,000 clones, with roughly a quarter as singletons. No patient received treatment before thyroid surgery. The sequenced sample consisted of blood. The receptor set was obtained from a female donor with papillary thyroid cancer or a benign thyroid nodule (not recorded which). Some clones in this sample may be carry-over from other donors' samples.

This clone has ten or more counts. Being one base from a much bigger clone, this may be a read error. V and J are TRBV9 and TRBJ2-2, with 9 bases aligning to TRBD2. The CDR3 runs 16 residues. CDR1 SGDLS and CDR2 YYNGEE come from the germline V gene. The V gene end was trimmed by 1 base and the J gene end by 4 bases; junction bases not matched to a gene: 5. Written as DNA, the CDR3 is TGTGCCAGCAGCGTATTCGCGGGAGGGAGCACCGGGGAGCTGTTTTTT. It codes for CASSVFAGGSTGELFF.

This clone was detected ten times or more. The rearrangement uses TRBV7-9 and TRBJ1-1, with D possibly matching TRBD1 (5 bases). There are 15 residues in the CDR3. Trimming cost V 4 bases and J 1 base, with 13 bases left between them. The germline V gene has CDR1 SEHNR and CDR2 FQNEAQ (reference sequence). CDR3: CASSSHTTGNTEAFF. The CDR3 nucleotides are TGTGCCAGCAGCTCGCATACTACAGGGAACACTGAAGCTTTCTTT.

This clone appeared many times. The rearrangement uses TRBV15 and TRBJ2-1, with TRBD2 matching 9 bases. The germline V gene encodes CDR1 LNHNV and CDR2 YYDKDF (reference sequence). After removal of 5 bases from V and 0 bases from J, the junction contained 8 bases not matched to a gene. The CDR3 has 17 amino acids. The CDR3 sequence: CATSSLRRGGSYNEQFF. In nucleotides, the CDR3 is TGTGCCACCAGCTCGTTGAGGCGGGGGGGCTCCTACAATGAGCAGTTCTTC.

V is TRBV13 and J is TRBJ2-7; weak D call: TRBD2 (5 bases). Trimming took 8 bases from V and 6 from J, leaving 23 bases between them. The V gene's germline CDR1 is PRHDT and CDR2 FYEKMQ (reference sequence). CDR3 length: 15 amino acids. Here the CDR3 DNA reads TGTGCCAGCGCCCTGCTGGGAGCGCTCGGTTCCGAGCAGTACTTC. Amino acid sequence: CASALLGALGSEQYF.

In its sample, this clone was seen many times. This chain links TRBV12-5 with TRBJ2-1, with TRBD1 identical over 9 bases. Germline CDR1 reads LGHNT; CDR2 reads FRNRAP. The CDR3 is made up of 15 amino acids. After removal of 7 bases from V and 3 bases from J, the junction contained 7 bases not matched to a gene. CDR3 loop: CASESGTGNYNEQFF. Here the CDR3 DNA reads TGTGCTAGTGAATCCGGGACAGGGAACTACAATGAGCAGTTCTTC.

This clone was counted many times. V gene TRBV16 combines with J gene TRBJ2-2; TRBD1 is a possible D gene (6 bases). V was trimmed by 4 bases and J by 6 bases, leaving 12 bases between them. Per germline, CDR1 KGHSY and CDR2 FQNENV. CDR3 length equals 14 residues. The CDR3 region is CASSRSRGPGELFF. Here the CDR3 DNA reads TGTGCCAGCAGCCGATCCAGGGGCCCCGGGGAGCTGTTTTTT.

In its sample, this clone was seen many times. This chain connects TRBV30 to TRBJ1-5; TRBD1 is a possible D gene (5 bases). The CDR3 has 15 amino acids. Germline CDR1 reads GTSNPN; CDR2 reads SVGIG (reference sequence). Trimming removed 0 bases at V and 2 bases at J, with 11 bases between. The CDR3, as DNA: TGTGCCTGGAGTGTACTCGGGGCTCGCAATCAGCCCCAGCATTTT. Amino acids: CAWSVLGARNQPQHF.

This clone was counted many times. V and J are TRBV20-1 and TRBJ2-4, with D unresolved. CDR1 and CDR2 (germline): DFQATT, SNEGSKA (reference sequence). The CDR3 extends over 17 amino acids. The V and J ends lost 6 bases and 8 bases respectively, with 29 bases between them. The CDR3 reads CSAPTQAFEATTDIQYF. The CDR3 bases are TGCAGTGCGCCGACCCAAGCGTTCGAGGCGACGACCGACATTCAGTACTTC.

The CDR3: CASSQDPSGYNEQFF. The CDR3 DNA reads as TGCGCCAGCAGCCAAGACCCTAGCGGGTACAATGAGCAGTTCTTC. This chain uses TRBV4-1 with TRBJ2-1, with 8 bases lining up with TRBD2. Germline loops: CDR1 MGHRA, CDR2 YSYEKL. This CDR3 has 15 amino acids. Unmatched junction bases numbered 2, after V lost 0 bases and J lost 4 bases.

This clone was detected ten times or more. V and J are TRBV7-9 and TRBJ1-6; no firm D call. V lost 5 bases to trimming and J lost 10 bases, with 12 bases between them. This CDR3 is built from 13 residues. Germline CDR1 reads SEHNR; CDR2 reads FQNEAQ (reference sequence). Written as DNA, the CDR3 is TGTGCCAGCAGCCAGAATGGGAACTCACCCCTCCACTTT. It specifies CASSQNGNSPLHF. Drawing the rest from reference TRBV7-9 and TRBJ1-6, the complete variable domain is DTGVSQNPRHKITKRGQNVTFRCDPISEHNRLYWYRQTLGQGPEFLTYFQNEAQLEKSRLLSDRFSAERPKGSFSTLEIQRTEQGDSAMYLCASSQNGNSPLHFGNGTRLTVT.